Detailed here is one T cell receptor (beta chain). This record comes from a study of blood T cell repertoires in COVID-19. CDR3 length: 13 amino acids. Germline CDR1 SQVTM, CDR2 ANQGSEA. The germline V and J ends were trimmed by 6 bases and 4 bases, with 12 bases remaining between them. Clones were sequenced by immunoSEQ multiplex PCR, and TCRdb holds only the in-frame ones, with some missing. The sample lists about 330,000 clones; approximately 92% were seen once. What was sequenced was PBMCs or T cells enriched from blood (not recorded which). The sequence was collected from a woman younger than 45 who had recovered from COVID-19. The J gene is TRBJ1-4, the V gene TRBV29-1, with D perhaps matching TRBD1 (6 bases). CDR3 in amino acids: CSVRGGSNEKLFF. The DNA of the CDR3 is TGCAGCGTGAGGGGGGGCAGTAATGAAAAACTGTTTTTT.